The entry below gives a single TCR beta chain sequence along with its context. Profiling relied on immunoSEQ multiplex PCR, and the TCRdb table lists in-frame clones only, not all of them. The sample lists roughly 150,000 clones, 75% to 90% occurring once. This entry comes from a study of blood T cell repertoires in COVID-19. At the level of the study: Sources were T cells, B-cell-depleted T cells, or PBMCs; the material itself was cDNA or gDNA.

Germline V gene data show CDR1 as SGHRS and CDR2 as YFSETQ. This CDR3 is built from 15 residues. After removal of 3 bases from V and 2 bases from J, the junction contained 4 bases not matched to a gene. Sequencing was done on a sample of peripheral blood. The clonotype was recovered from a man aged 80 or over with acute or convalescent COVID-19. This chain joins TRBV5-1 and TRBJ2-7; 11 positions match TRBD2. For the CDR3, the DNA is TGCGCCAGCAGCTGGACTAGCGGGCAGGCCTACGAGCAGTACTTC. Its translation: CASSWTSGQAYEQYF.